The clone carrying this T cell receptor beta chain has at least ten counts. As yet, its antigen is unknown. Roughly 10 ml of fresh peripheral blood supplied the PBMCs. This sample stems from a study of T cells in Graves' hyperthyroidism and ophthalmopathy. Across the study: Peripheral blood draws took place at initial diagnosis, ahead of any treatment. The study, taken as a whole, reports: Expanded thyroid clonotypes (above 0.001) were mostly also found in blood.

Using RNA transcripts as the source, TCR beta CDR3 regions were amplified. When the TCR CDR3 underwent first-round RT-PCR, the HTBI primer set was used. Using its own MiXCR run on the multiplex PCR reads, TCRdb lists one record per CDR3 protein. The repertoire has roughly 510,000 distinct CDR3 sequences, around 21% of them found once; the top ten carry more than 25%. Trimming stripped 1 base from V and 1 base from J, with 11 bases between. Germline CDR1 is MGHRA and CDR2 is YSYEKL. The CDR3 has 15 residues. This rearrangement joins TRBV4-1 to TRBJ2-7; D not resolved. The sample was blood. This receptor was taken from a young man with Graves' hyperthyroidism. Here the CDR3 reads CASSQGLAVSYEQYF. The CDR3 DNA is TGCGCCAGCAGCCAAGGCCTCGCGGTTTCCTACGAGCAGTACTTC.